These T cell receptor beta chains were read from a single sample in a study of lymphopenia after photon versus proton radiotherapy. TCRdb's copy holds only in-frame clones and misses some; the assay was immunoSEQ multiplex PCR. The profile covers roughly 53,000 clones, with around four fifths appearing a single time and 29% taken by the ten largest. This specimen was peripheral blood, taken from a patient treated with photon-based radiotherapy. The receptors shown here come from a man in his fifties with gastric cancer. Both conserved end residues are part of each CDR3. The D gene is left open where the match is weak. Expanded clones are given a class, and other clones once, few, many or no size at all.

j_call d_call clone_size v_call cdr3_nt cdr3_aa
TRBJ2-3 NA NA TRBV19 TGTGCCAGTAGAGACGGTCCTAGCACAGATACGCAGTATTTT CASRDGPSTDTQYF
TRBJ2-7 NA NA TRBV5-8 TGTGCCAGCAATGTCGGGGTTAGGTACGAGCAGTACTTC CASNVGVRYEQYF
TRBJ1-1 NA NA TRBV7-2 TGTGCCAGCAGCTTATTGGGACAGAACACTGAAGCTTTCTTT CASSLLGQNTEAFF
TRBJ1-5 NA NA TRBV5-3 TGTGCCAGAAGCCTGACAAGCAATCAGCCCCAGCATTTT CARSLTSNQPQHF
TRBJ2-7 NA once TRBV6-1 TGTGCCAGCAGTGACAGGGCAGGGGACGAGCAGTACTTC CASSDRAGDEQYF
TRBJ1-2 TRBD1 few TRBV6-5 TGTGCCAGCAGTTCCCTTGGGACAGGGGATCGTGGCTACACCTTC CASSSLGTGDRGYTF
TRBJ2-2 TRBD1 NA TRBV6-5 TGTGCCATCAAGAGGACAGGGGGCACCGGGGAGCTGTTTTTT CAIKRTGGTGELFF
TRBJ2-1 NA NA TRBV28 TGTGCCAGCACCCGTCCCTACAATGAGCAGTTCTTC CASTRPYNEQFF
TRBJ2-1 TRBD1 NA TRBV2 TGTGCCAGCACCCCGGGGAGACAGGGTAACTACAATGAGCAGTTCTTC CASTPGRQGNYNEQFF
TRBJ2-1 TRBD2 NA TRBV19 TGTGCCAGTAGTCCCTTTAGCGGGAGCACGAATGAGCAGTTCTTC CASSPFSGSTNEQFF
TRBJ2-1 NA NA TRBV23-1 TGCGCCAGCAGTCATGATCTGGGGCCGTGCTCCTACAATGAGCAGTTCTTC CASSHDLGPCSYNEQFF
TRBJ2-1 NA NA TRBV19 TGTGCCAGTAGTCCCTCTGACAATGAGCAGTTCTTC CASSPSDNEQFF
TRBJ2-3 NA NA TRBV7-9 TGTGCCAGCAGCTTAGCCCGTACAGATACGCAGTATTTT CASSLARTDTQYF
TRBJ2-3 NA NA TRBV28 TGTGCCAGCAGTTTTTCTTTTGACCGCACAGATACGCAGTATTTT CASSFSFDRTDTQYF
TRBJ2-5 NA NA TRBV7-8 TGTGCCAGCAGCCCCCTGGACGGCCGGGAGACCCAGTACTTC CASSPLDGRETQYF
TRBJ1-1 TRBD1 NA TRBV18 TGTGCCAGCTCACTAGGGACAGGGACCACTGAAGCTTTCTTT CASSLGTGTTEAFF
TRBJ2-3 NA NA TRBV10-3 TGTGCCATCAGTGAGAAGAGGGAATGGAACACAGATACGCAGTATTTT CAISEKREWNTDTQYF
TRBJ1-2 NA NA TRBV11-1 TGTGCCAGCAGTCAGGGGAGAGGCTATGGCTACACCTTC CASSQGRGYGYTF
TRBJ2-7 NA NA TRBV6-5 TGTGCCAGTTTGAAGGGCTACGAGCAGTACTTC CASLKGYEQYF
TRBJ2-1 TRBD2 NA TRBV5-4 TGTGCCCTCAAAGCGGGAGGGCTAACCAATGAGCAGTTCTTC CALKAGGLTNEQFF
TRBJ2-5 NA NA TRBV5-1 TGCGCCAGCAGCCCCCGGACTAGGGGGGGCGGGGAGACCCAGTACTTC CASSPRTRGGGETQYF
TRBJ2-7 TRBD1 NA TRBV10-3 TGTGCCATCAGTAAAGCCCACCAGACAGGGAGCTACGAGCAGTACTTC CAISKAHQTGSYEQYF
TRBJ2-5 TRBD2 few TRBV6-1 TGTGCCAGCAGTGGAAGCGGGACGTACCAAGAGACCCAGTACTTC CASSGSGTYQETQYF
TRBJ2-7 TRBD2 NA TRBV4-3 TGCGCCAGCAGCCAAGAGTGGGGACTAGCGGCGATCTCCTACGAGCAGTACTTC CASSQEWGLAAISYEQYF
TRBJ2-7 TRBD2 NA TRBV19 TGTGCCAGTAGTCTAGCGGGAGGACCCTTTAGCTCCTACGAGCAGTACTTC CASSLAGGPFSSYEQYF
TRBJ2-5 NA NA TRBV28 TGTGCCAGCAGTTATGACCCCAAGGACAGTTTGCAAGAGACCCAGTACTTC CASSYDPKDSLQETQYF
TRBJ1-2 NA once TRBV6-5 TGTGCCAGCAGTTTCAGGGCAACTATGGGTGGCTACACCTTC CASSFRATMGGYTF
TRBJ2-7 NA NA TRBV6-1 TGTGCCAGTACTCGGACCTTGGCAGGCTCCTACGAGCAGTACTTC CASTRTLAGSYEQYF
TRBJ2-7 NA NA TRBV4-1 TGCGCCAGCAGCCAAGTCGGGGACGAGCAGTACTTC CASSQVGDEQYF
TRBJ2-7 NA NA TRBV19 TGTGCCAGTACTTCTCCGGGACATCTTGGTGGCGAGCAGTACTTC CASTSPGHLGGEQYF
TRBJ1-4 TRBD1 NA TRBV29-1 TGCAGCGTTTACACAGGGGATGAAAAACTGTTTTTT CSVYTGDEKLFF
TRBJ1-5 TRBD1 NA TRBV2 TGTGCCAGCAGTTTGGACAGGGCTCCCAATCAGCCCCAGCATTTT CASSLDRAPNQPQHF